Shown below are 25 T cell receptor beta chains from a single sample sequenced in a study of T cells in Graves' hyperthyroidism and ophthalmopathy. TCR beta CDR3 regions were amplified from RNA. TCR CDR3 underwent first-round RT-PCR with the HTBI primer set. TCRdb independently ran MiXCR on the multiplex PCR reads; one entry per CDR3 protein. The sample lists approximately 400,000 distinct CDR3 sequences, 15% to 19% occurring once. The source material was blood. The receptor source for this set is a woman younger than 30 with Graves' hyperthyroidism.

This clonotype has a count of ten or more. The chain uses TRBV20-1 and TRBJ2-7; 7 bases fit TRBD2. The germline CDR1 and CDR2 sequences are DFQATT and SNEGSKA (reference sequence). The CDR3 is 15 amino acids. The J segment lost 0 bases and the V segment lost 0 bases, leaving 5 bases of the junction unmatched. The chain's CDR3 is CSARDPSGSSYEQYF. CDR3 sequence (DNA): TGCAGTGCTAGAGATCCTAGCGGTAGCTCCTACGAGCAGTACTTC.

This clonotype appeared many times. The chain has TRBV5-5 and TRBJ2-7, with TRBD1 matching 8 bases. The length of the CDR3 is 15 residues. V trimming: 4 bases; J trimming: 3 bases; junction bases outside the gene matches: 9. Germline V gene data show CDR1 as SGHKS and CDR2 as YYEKEE (reference sequence). The CDR3 sequence: CASSLTTGDHYEQYF. The CDR3 DNA follows: TGTGCCAGCAGCCTAACGACAGGGGACCACTACGAGCAGTACTTC. Supplemented by reference TRBV5-5 and TRBJ2-7, the full variable domain reads DAGVTQSPTHLIKTRGQQVTLRCSPISGHKSVSWYQQVLGQGPQFIFQYYEKEERGRGNFPDRFSARQFPNYSSELNVNALLLGDSALYLCASSLTTGDHYEQYFGPGTRLTVT.

Notes on this clonotype: With a much larger clone just one base away, this may be a read error. This chain connects TRBV6-5 to TRBJ2-7, with D perhaps given as TRBD1 or TRBD2 (5 bases each). The CDR3 totals 11 residues. Germline values: CDR1 MNHEY, CDR2 SVGAGI. CDR3 sequence (DNA): TGTGCCAGCAGTTACAGGGACGAGCGGTACTTC. It specifies CASSYRDERYF.

As for this clonotype: Given a much more abundant clone one base away, this may be a read error. The rearrangement links TRBV7-9 to TRBJ1-2, with D perhaps TRBD1 (5 bases). The CDR3 length is 14 residues. CDR1 SEHNR and CDR2 FQNEAQ come from the germline V gene (reference sequence). The V end lost 3 bases, the J end lost 7 bases, and 15 bases lay between the germline ends. The CDR3 DNA reads as TGTGCCAGCAGCTTCCCAGGGCTTGCCTGTGGCTACACCTTC. Translation: CASSFPGLACGYTF.

In this sample, this clonotype turned up many times. V usage is TRBV2 and J usage is TRBJ1-5; 8 bases are a match to TRBD1. The V gene's germline CDR1 is SNHLY and CDR2 FYNNEI. This CDR3 region has 14 residues. The ends lost 2 bases at V and 4 bases at J; junction bases unmatched: 1. For the CDR3, the DNA is TGTGCCAGCAGTGAACAGGGGGCGAATCAGCCCCAGCATTTT. Amino acid sequence: CASSEQGANQPQHF.

In regard to this clonotype: A much larger clone lies a single base off, so this may be a read error. This chain links TRBV2 with TRBJ1-5; D not resolved. V lost 2 bases to trimming and J lost 2 bases, with 7 bases between them. Germline CDR1 reads SNHLY; CDR2 reads FYNNEI. The CDR3 sequence is 14 residues long. For the CDR3, the DNA is TGTGCCAGCAGTGAACGGACGGGCAATCAGCCCCAGCATTTT. It is translated as CASSERTGNQPQHF.

Many counts were recorded for this clonotype. This chain links TRBV3-1 with TRBJ2-5; possibly TRBD1 for D (6 bases). The CDR3 totals 19 residues. Germline V lookup: CDR1 LGHDT, CDR2 YNNKEL (reference sequence). V lost 1 base to trimming and J lost 2 bases, with 23 bases between them. In nucleotides, the CDR3 is TGTGCCAGCAGCCAAGTCATTAAAGGGTTCGGCAGGGGACAAGAGACCCAGTACTTC. Amino acid sequence: CASSQVIKGFGRGQETQYF.

This clonotype turned up a few times. V usage is TRBV27 and J usage is TRBJ2-5; 8 bases are shared with TRBD1. CDR3 length equals 14 residues. With V trimmed by 9 bases and J by 5 bases, 11 bases remained unmatched. Per the germline V gene, CDR1 is MNHEY and CDR2 is SMNVEV (reference sequence). The CDR3 DNA follows: TGTGCCAGTCAGGGGGCGCCGGTGATGGAGACCCAGTACTTC. Its protein is CASQGAPVMETQYF.

The sample holds a few counts of this clonotype. V usage is TRBV30 and J usage is TRBJ1-6; the D gene is possibly TRBD1 (6 bases). Trimming pared 3 bases from V and 8 bases from J, leaving 14 bases between. This CDR3 has 14 amino acids. Germline-derived CDR1 and CDR2 are GTSNPN and SVGIG (reference sequence). The CDR3 coding sequence is TGTGCCTGGAGCGGGGGGGCTCTTGATTCACCCCTCCACTTT. Encoded protein: CAWSGGALDSPLHF.

This clonotype was detected ten times or more. The V gene is TRBV7-3, the J gene TRBJ1-1, with TRBD1 as a possible D gene (5 bases). The CDR3 loop spans 14 amino acids. Germline V gene lookup returns CDR1 SGHTA and CDR2 FQGTGA. Trimming took off 2 bases at V and 1 base at J, with 8 bases between the two ends. CDR3 residues: CASSLGGGNTEAFF. The CDR3 nucleotides read TGTGCCAGCAGCTTAGGGGGGGGGAACACTGAAGCTTTCTTT.

The chain combines TRBV4-1 with TRBJ1-2; no definite D call. The CDR3 is made up of 14 amino acids. Trimming took 0 bases from V and 1 from J, leaving 6 bases between them. Germline V CDR1 and CDR2: MGHRA, YSYEKL. CDR3 sequence reads: CASSQDPLNYGYTF. Written as DNA, the CDR3 is TGCGCCAGCAGCCAAGACCCTCTTAACTATGGCTACACCTTC.

J is TRBJ2-5 and V is TRBV20-1, with TRBD2 matching over 12 bases. CDR1 is DFQATT, CDR2 SNEGSKA, per germline (reference sequence). This CDR3 is 15 amino acids long. The junction had 8 bases not matched to a gene; V was cut back by 4 bases and J by 5 bases. The CDR3 is CSATPSGRATETQYF. The CDR3 DNA sequence: TGCAGTGCTACCCCTAGCGGGAGGGCCACGGAGACCCAGTACTTC.

This clonotype was seen repeatedly, ten times or more. The chain couples TRBV19 to TRBJ2-1; 9 bases line up with TRBD2. Germline V gene data show CDR1 as LNHDA and CDR2 as SQIVND (reference sequence). The CDR3 consists of 17 residues. V dropped 3 bases and J dropped 1; count of bases not matched to a gene: 7. CDR3 sequence reads: CASSIASGMMSYNEQFF. The DNA for the CDR3 is TGTGCCAGTAGTATCGCTAGCGGGATGATGTCCTACAATGAGCAGTTCTTC.

This clonotype was counted a few times. CDR3 residues: CASIPGGSTGELFF. CDR3 DNA sequence: TGTGCCAGCATTCCGGGTGGTTCCACCGGGGAGCTGTTTTTT. This sequence joins TRBV6-1 and TRBJ2-2; D is undetermined. Trimming shortened V by 7 bases and J by 4 bases, and 13 bases separated the two germline ends. The CDR3 sequence is 14 residues long. Germline V CDR1 and CDR2: MNHNS, SASEGT.

The table lists this clonotype with many counts. V is TRBV20-1 and J is TRBJ2-5, with 12 nucleotides matching TRBD2. J lost 3 bases, V lost 5 bases, and 7 bases had no gene match. Per the germline V gene, CDR1 is DFQATT and CDR2 is SNEGSKA (reference sequence). The CDR3 has 15 residues. CDR3 protein: CSASGLAGWKETQYF. CDR3 DNA: TGCAGTGCTTCCGGACTAGCGGGGTGGAAAGAGACCCAGTACTTC.

This chain links TRBV7-9 with TRBJ2-2, with D hard to call. The V and J ends lost 6 bases and 4 bases respectively, with 12 bases between them. Germline CDR1 is SEHNR and CDR2 is FQNEAQ (reference sequence). CDR3 length equals 14 residues. The CDR3 coding sequence is TGTGCCAGCAGTCTCTCCCAGAGCACCGGGGAGCTGTTTTTT. It codes for CASSLSQSTGELFF.

This clonotype has ten or more counts. This chain joins TRBV9 and TRBJ2-3; D is unclear. Between the trimmed V and J ends, which lost 3 bases and 4 bases, there was a span of 6 bases. This CDR3 has 12 residues. CDR1 is SGDLS, CDR2 YYNGEE, per germline. The DNA for the CDR3 is TGTGCCAGCAGCGCCCCTTCAGATACGCAGTATTTT. Residues: CASSAPSDTQYF.

This clonotype was detected once. V is TRBV28 and J is TRBJ2-1; 13 nucleotides match TRBD2. V dropped 5 bases and J dropped 9; count of bases not matched to a gene: 13. CDR1 MDHEN and CDR2 SYDVKM come from the germline V gene. The CDR3 is 17 amino acids. CDR3 bases: TGTGCCAGCAGTCCGAGGACTAGCGGGAGACTTCGGAGTGAGCAGTTCTTC. Translating it yields CASSPRTSGRLRSEQFF. Full variable domain (outside the CDR3, taken from reference TRBV28 and TRBJ2-1): DVKVTQSSRYLVKRTGEKVFLECVQDMDHENMFWYRQDPGLGLRLIYFSYDVKMKEKGDIPEGYSVSREKKERFSLILESASTNQTSMYLCASSPRTSGRLRSEQFFGPGTRLTVL.

This clonotype turned up a few times. This rearrangement joins TRBV19 to TRBJ2-1; D remains unclear. Germline values: CDR1 LNHDA, CDR2 SQIVND (reference sequence). V lost 0 bases, J lost 4 bases, and 10 bases lay in between. The CDR3 is made up of 15 amino acids. DNA of the CDR3: TGTGCCAGTAGTATAGACAGGATACCTTACAATGAGCAGTTCTTC. This sequence encodes CASSIDRIPYNEQFF.

J is TRBJ1-5 and V is TRBV7-9; no clear D. CDR1 is SEHNR, CDR2 FQNEAQ, per germline (reference sequence). This CDR3 has 14 residues. The V end was cut by 2 bases, the J end by 5 bases, with 10 bases between. CDR3: CASSLSPDHQPQHF. CDR3 sequence (DNA): TGTGCCAGCAGCTTAAGTCCCGATCATCAGCCCCAGCATTTT. Variable domain in full (rest from reference TRBV7-9 and TRBJ1-5): DTGVSQNPRHKITKRGQNVTFRCDPISEHNRLYWYRQTLGQGPEFLTYFQNEAQLEKSRLLSDRFSAERPKGSFSTLEIQRTEQGDSAMYLCASSLSPDHQPQHFGDGTRLSIL.

This chain links TRBV7-9 with TRBJ2-2, with TRBD2 identical over 11 bases. Germline V gene lookup returns CDR1 SEHNR and CDR2 FQNEAQ (reference sequence). Trimming at V came to 4 bases and at J to 6 bases, leaving 7 bases not matched to a gene. This CDR3 is 16 amino acids long. The CDR3 nucleotides are TGTGCCAGCAGCTCCAGTTTAGCGGGAGGGCCCGGGGAGCTGTTTTTT. Protein product: CASSSSLAGGPGELFF.

For this clonotype: Since a much larger clone is just one base distant, this may be a read error. V usage is TRBV12-3 or TRBV12-4 and J usage is TRBJ2-4; possibly TRBD2 for D (6 bases). The length of the CDR3 is 16 residues. V lost 3 bases and J 0 bases, leaving 12 bases between the germline ends. CDR3 residues: CASSLARDLAKNIQYF. The CDR3 DNA reads TGTGCCAGCAGTTTGGCCAGGGACTTAGCCAAAAACATTCAGTACTTC.

This clonotype came up many times. V is TRBV5-8 and J is TRBJ2-3; 9 bases line up with TRBD1. Germline assignment: CDR1 SGHTS and CDR2 YDEGEE. The CDR3 is 16 residues long. The junction had 6 bases not matched to a gene; V was cut back by 0 bases and J by 4 bases. Here the CDR3 DNA reads TGTGCCAGCAGCTTGGTTTCCGGGACAGGGTCAGATACGCAGTATTTT. Protein product: CASSLVSGTGSDTQYF.

This clonotype was counted at least ten times. The chain joins TRBV2 to TRBJ1-2; 8 bases line up with TRBD1. The J segment lost 1 base and the V segment lost 8 bases, leaving 6 bases of the junction unmatched. Germline V gene lookup returns CDR1 SNHLY and CDR2 FYNNEI. The CDR3 runs 14 residues. The CDR3 coding sequence is TGTGCCAGCGCTGGACAGGGTGATAACTATGGCTACACCTTC. As protein: CASAGQGDNYGYTF.

In its sample, this clonotype was seen many times. The chain is built from TRBV2 and TRBJ2-4; weak D call: TRBD1 (6 bases). CDR3 length equals 13 residues. CDR1 SNHLY and CDR2 FYNNEI come from the germline V gene. V was shortened by 5 bases and J by 8 bases, with 13 bases between the two germline ends. The CDR3 is CASSRYRADIQYF. In DNA, the CDR3 is TGTGCCAGCAGTAGGTACAGGGCGGACATTCAGTACTTC.